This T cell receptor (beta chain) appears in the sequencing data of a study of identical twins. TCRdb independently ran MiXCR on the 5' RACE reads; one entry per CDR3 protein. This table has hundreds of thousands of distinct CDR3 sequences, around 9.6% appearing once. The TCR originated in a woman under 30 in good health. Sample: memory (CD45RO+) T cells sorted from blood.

CDR3 in amino acids: CASSLVRNEQYF. DNA of the CDR3: TGTGCCAGCAGCTTGGTAAGGAACGAGCAGTACTTC. The V gene is TRBV5-6, the J gene TRBJ2-7; D is unresolved. Trimming shortened V by 0 bases and J by 5 bases, and 6 bases separated the two germline ends. Germline lookup yields CDR1 SGHDT and CDR2 YYEEEE. There are 12 residues in the CDR3. The whole variable domain, filled in from reference TRBV5-6 and TRBJ2-7, reads DAGVTQSPTHLIKTRGQQVTLRCSPKSGHDTVSWYQQALGQGPQFIFQYYEEEERQRGNFPDRFSGHQFPNYSSELNVNALLLGDSALYLCASSLVRNEQYFGPGTRLTVT.